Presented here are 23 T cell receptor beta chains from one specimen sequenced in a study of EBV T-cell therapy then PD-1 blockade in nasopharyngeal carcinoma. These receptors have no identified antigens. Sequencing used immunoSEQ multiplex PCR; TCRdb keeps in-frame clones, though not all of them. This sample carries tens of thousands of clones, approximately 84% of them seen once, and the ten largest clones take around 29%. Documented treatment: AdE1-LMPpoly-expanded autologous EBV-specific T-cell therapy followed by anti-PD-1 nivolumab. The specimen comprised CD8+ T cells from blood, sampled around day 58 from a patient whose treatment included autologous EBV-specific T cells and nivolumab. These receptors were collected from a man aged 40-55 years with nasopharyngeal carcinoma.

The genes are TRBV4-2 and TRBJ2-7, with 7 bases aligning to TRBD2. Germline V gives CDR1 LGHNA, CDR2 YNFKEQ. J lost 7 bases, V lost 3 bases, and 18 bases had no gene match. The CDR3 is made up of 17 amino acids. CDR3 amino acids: CASSQPGAGQGLYEQYF. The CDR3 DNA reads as TGTGCCAGCAGCCAGCCCGGGGCGGGGCAGGGACTATATGAGCAGTACTTC.

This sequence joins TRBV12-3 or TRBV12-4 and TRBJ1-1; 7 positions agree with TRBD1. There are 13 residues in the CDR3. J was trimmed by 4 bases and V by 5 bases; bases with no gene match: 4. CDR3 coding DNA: TGTGCCAGCAGTCTAACAGGGGTCACTGAAGCTTTCTTT. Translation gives CASSLTGVTEAFF.

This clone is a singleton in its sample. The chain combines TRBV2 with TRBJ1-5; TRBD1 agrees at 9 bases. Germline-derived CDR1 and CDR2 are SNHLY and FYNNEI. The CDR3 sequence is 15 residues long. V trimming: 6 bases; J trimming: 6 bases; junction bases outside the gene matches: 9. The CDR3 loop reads CASSERDRDGQPQHF. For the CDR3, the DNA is TGTGCCAGCAGCGAGCGGGACAGGGACGGTCAGCCCCAGCATTTT.

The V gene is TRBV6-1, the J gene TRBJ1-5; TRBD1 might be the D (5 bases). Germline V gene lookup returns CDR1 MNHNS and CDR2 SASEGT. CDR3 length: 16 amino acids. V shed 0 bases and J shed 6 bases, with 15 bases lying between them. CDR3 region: CASSEASGWPSQPQHF. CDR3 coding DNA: TGTGCCAGCAGTGAAGCGTCAGGGTGGCCCAGTCAGCCCCAGCATTTT.

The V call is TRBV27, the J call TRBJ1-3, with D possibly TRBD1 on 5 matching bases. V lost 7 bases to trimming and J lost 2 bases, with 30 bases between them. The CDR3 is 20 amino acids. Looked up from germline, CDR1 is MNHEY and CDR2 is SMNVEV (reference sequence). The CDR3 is CASTPNILGFLGHAGNTIYF. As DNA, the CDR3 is TGTGCCAGCACCCCGAATATCTTAGGGTTCCTCGGACACGCTGGAAACACCATATATTTT.

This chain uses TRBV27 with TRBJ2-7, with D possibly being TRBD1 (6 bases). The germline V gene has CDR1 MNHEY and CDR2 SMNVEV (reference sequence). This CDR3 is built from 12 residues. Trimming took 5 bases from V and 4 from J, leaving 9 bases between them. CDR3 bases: TGTGCCAGCAGTCCCGACAGGTACGAGCAGTACTTC. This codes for CASSPDRYEQYF.

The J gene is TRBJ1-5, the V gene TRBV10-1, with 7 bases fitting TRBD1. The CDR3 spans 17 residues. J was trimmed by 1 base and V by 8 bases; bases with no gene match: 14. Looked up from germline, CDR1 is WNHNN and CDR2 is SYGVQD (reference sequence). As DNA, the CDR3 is TGCGCCAGCGGGACAGAGCATCGGAGCCCCAGCAATCAGCCCCAGCATTTT. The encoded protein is CASGTEHRSPSNQPQHF.

The CDR3 bases are TGCGCCAGCAGCCAAGGTTTTGCCAGGGGGCTAGATGGCTACACCTTC. It codes for CASSQGFARGLDGYTF. The J gene is TRBJ1-2, the V gene TRBV4-3; 8 nucleotides match TRBD1. The J segment lost 6 bases and the V segment lost 1 base, leaving 10 bases of the junction unmatched. The CDR3 runs 16 residues. Germline CDR1 LGHNA, CDR2 YSLEER.

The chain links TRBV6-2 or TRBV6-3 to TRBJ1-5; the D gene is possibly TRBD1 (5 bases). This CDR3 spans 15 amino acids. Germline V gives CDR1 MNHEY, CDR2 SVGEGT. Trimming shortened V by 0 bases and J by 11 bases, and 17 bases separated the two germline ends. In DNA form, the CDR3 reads TGTGCCAGCAGTTACTCGATGCAGGGAAGAGTAACCCAGCATTTT. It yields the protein CASSYSMQGRVTQHF.

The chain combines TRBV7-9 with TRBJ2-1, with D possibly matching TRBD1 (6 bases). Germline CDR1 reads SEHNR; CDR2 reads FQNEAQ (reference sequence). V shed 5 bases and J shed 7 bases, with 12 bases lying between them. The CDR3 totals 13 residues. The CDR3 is CASSVGQQNEQFF. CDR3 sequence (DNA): TGTGCCAGCAGCGTCGGACAGCAGAATGAGCAGTTCTTC. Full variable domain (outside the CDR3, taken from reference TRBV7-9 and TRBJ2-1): DTGVSQNPRHKITKRGQNVTFRCDPISEHNRLYWYRQTLGQGPEFLTYFQNEAQLEKSRLLSDRFSAERPKGSFSTLEIQRTEQGDSAMYLCASSVGQQNEQFFGPGTRLTVL.

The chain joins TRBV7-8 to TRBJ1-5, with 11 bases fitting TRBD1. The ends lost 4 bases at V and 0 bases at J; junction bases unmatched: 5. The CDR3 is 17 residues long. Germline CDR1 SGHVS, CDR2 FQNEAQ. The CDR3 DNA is TGTGCCAGCAGCTCCGGGACAGGGGGGCATAGCAATCAGCCCCAGCATTTT. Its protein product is CASSSGTGGHSNQPQHF.

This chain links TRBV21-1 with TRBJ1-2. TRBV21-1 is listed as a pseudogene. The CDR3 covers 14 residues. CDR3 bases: TGTGCCAGCAGCAAGGTTCGGCACCGCTTTGGCTACACCTTC. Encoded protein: CASSKVRHRFGYTF.

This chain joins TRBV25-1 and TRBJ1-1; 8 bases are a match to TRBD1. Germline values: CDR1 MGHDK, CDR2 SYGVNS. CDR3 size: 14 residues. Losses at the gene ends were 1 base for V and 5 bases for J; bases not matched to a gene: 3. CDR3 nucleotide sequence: TGTGCCAGCAGTGAATCGCAGGGGGCAACTGAAGCTTTCTTT. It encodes CASSESQGATEAFF.

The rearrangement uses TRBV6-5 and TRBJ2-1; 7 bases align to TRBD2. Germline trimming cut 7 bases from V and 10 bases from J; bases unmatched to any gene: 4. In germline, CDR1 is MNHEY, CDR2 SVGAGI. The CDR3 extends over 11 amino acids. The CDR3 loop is CASTRGDEQFF. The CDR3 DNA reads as TGTGCCAGCACTCGGGGGGACGAGCAGTTCTTC.

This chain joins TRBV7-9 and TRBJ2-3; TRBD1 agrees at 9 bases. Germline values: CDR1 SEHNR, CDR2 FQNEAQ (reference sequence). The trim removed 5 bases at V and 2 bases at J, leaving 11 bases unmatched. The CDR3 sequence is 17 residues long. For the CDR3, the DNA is TGTGCCAGCAGCGCTATGGTAGGACAGGGGTTCACAGATACGCAGTATTTT. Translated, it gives CASSAMVGQGFTDTQYF.

CDR3 sequence (DNA): TGTGCCAGCAGCCCGGGGGAGCTCGCGAACACCGGGGAGCTGTTTTTT. It codes for CASSPGELANTGELFF. The chain uses TRBV3-1 (or the pseudogene TRBV3-2) and TRBJ2-2, with D maybe TRBD2 (6 bases). CDR1 is LGHDT, CDR2 YNNKEL, per germline (reference sequence). This CDR3 comprises 16 residues. Trimming cost V 4 bases and J 0 bases, with 12 bases left between them.

CDR3: CATLALGEQFF. In DNA form, the CDR3 reads TGTGCCACCCTCGCTCTGGGTGAGCAGTTCTTC. This rearrangement joins TRBV19 to TRBJ2-1; D is unresolved. The CDR3 sequence is 11 residues long. The germline V gene has CDR1 LNHDA and CDR2 SQIVND (reference sequence). Deletions cut 10 bases from V and 9 bases from J, with 13 bases between.

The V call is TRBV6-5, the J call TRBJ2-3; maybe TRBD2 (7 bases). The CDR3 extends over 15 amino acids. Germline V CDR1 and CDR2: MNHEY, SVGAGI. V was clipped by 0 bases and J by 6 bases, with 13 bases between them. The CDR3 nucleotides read TGTGCCAGCAGTTACTCTGAGGGGGGGCCGGATACGCAGTATTTT. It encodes CASSYSEGGPDTQYF.

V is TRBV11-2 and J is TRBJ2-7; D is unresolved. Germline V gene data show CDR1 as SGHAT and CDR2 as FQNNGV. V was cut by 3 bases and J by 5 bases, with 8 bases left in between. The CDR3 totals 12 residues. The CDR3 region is CASSFDNHEQYF. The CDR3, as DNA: TGTGCCAGCAGCTTCGACAACCACGAGCAGTACTTC.

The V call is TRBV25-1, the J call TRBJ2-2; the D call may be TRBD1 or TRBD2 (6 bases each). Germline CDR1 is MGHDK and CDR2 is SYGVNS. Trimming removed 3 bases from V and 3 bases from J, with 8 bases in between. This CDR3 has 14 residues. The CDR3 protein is CASSDRGDTGELFF. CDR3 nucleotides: TGTGCCAGCAGTGATAGGGGGGACACCGGGGAGCTGTTTTTT.

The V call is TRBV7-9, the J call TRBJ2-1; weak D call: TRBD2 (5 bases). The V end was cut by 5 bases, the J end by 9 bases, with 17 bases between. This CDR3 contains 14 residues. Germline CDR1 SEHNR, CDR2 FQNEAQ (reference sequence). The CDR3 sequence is CASSPGGWVSEQFF. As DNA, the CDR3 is TGTGCCAGCAGCCCTGGCGGGTGGGTAAGTGAGCAGTTCTTC.

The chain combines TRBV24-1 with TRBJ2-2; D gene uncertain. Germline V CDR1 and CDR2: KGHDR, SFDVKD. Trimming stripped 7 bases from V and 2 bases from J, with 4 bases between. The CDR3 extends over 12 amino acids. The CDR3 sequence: CATRRNTGELFF. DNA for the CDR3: TGTGCCACCAGACGCAACACCGGGGAGCTGTTTTTT.

CDR3 sequence reads: CASSGETQYF. In nucleotides, the CDR3 is TGTGCCAGCAGTGGAGAGACCCAGTACTTC. The chain has TRBV2 and TRBJ2-5; no clear D gene. V was shortened by 4 bases and J by 4 bases, with 1 base between the two germline ends. Germline CDR1 and CDR2: SNHLY and FYNNEI. This CDR3 comprises 10 residues.